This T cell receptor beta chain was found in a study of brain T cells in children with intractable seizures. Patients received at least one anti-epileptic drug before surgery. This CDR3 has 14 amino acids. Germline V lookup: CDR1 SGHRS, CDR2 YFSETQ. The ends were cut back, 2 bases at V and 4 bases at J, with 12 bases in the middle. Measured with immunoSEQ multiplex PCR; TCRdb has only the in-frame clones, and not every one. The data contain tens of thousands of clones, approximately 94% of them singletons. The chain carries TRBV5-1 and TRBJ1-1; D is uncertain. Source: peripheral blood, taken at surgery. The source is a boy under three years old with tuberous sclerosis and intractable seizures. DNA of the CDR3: TGCGCCAGCAGCTTTGCCTCTGGCCGCACTGAAGCTTTCTTT. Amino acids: CASSFASGRTEAFF.